What follows describes a single TCR beta chain. The V gene end was trimmed by 3 bases and the J gene end by 0 bases; junction bases not matched to a gene: 6. This CDR3 region has 17 residues. CDR1 is SGDLS, CDR2 YYNGEE, per germline. This record comes from a study of blood T cell repertoires in COVID-19. About the research overall: The origin of the acute and convalescent COVID-19 samples was the United States, Italy and Spain. PBMCs, B-cell-depleted T cells, or T cells provided the cDNA or gDNA that made up the material.

Original handling: Amplifying reference gene primers gave estimates of nucleated cell counts. TCRdb's table, derived via immunoSEQ multiplex PCR, lists solely in-frame clones and lacks some. V and J calls and clone size are copied from that table; D and trimming were computed from the DNA. The repertoire has under 100,000 clones, approximately 82% of them found once; the top ten carry roughly 2.1%. The sequenced material came from peripheral blood. The rearrangement links TRBV9 to TRBJ2-3; the match to TRBD2 covers 11 bases. This receptor was obtained from a woman in her seventies with acute or convalescent COVID-19. The CDR3 sequence is CASSETSGEPSTDTQYF. The CDR3 DNA is TGTGCCAGCAGCGAGACTAGCGGGGAGCCTAGCACAGATACGCAGTATTTT. The full variable domain, rest sourced from reference TRBV9 and TRBJ2-3, is DSGVTQTPKHLITATGQRVTLRCSPRSGDLSVYWYQQSLDQGLQFLIQYYNGEERAKGNILERFSAQQFPDLHSELNLSSLELGDSALYFCASSETSGEPSTDTQYFGPGTRLTVL.